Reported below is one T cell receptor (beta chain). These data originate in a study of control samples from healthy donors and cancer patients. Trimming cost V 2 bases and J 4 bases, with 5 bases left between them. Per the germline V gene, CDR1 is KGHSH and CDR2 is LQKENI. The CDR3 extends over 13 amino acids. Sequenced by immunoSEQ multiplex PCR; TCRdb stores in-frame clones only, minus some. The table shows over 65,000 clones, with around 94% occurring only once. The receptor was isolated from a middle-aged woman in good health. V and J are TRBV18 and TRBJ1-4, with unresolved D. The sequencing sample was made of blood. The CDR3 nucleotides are TGTGCCAGCTCACCAACAGATAATGAAAAACTGTTTTTT. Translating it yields CASSPTDNEKLFF.